The present T cell receptor beta chain was sequenced within a study of blood T cell repertoires in COVID-19 (dated by TCRdb to 2019 to 2021). For the wider study: The collaborator samples originated in the United States, Italy and Spain and spanned the acute and convalescent phases of COVID-19. The material from the prospective study consisted of cDNA or gDNA derived from T cells, B-cell-depleted T cells, or PBMCs. Deeply sampled blood TCRbeta repertoires from subjects exposed to, actively infected with, or recovered from COVID-19 were included in the dataset. The repertoires were made available in a free public database intended to serve as a resource for research on the immune response to SARS-CoV-2. The samples were drawn from the first 160 participants of the ongoing ImmuneRACE study and from 950 to 1,500 subjects provided by 6 global collaborators. The sample metadata nearly always contained a de-identified subject ID, COVID-19 status, age in years and sex. Where available, HLA class I and class II types were obtained from metadata supplied by the sample provider rather than from assay-based typing. General study outcomes and caveats: The quantity of clinical and demographic metadata differed by source and by participant and was supplied without curation.

Concerning this clone itself: It has no known antigen specificity. The sample holds no much larger clone one base away, and base qualities are not on file.

In the prospective study, participants were about 18 to 90 years old, resided in 24 geographic areas of the United States, and were enrolled through a virtual design. Cohort assignment in the prospective study relied on participant-reported clinical history from a screening survey and a study questionnaire. Recovered participants in ImmuneRACE Cohort 3 were defined by two consecutive negative NP/OP PCR tests, clearance by a healthcare professional, or resolution of symptoms. In the prospective study, mobile phlebotomists collected whole blood, serum and a nasopharyngeal or oropharyngeal swab from each participant. Prospective study participants could optionally give additional blood draws and questionnaires over an approximately two-month period. Blood samples from the prospective study were shipped frozen or at room temperature prior to DNA extraction. TCRbeta CDR3 regions were amplified from genomic DNA using the immunoSEQ Assay, a bias-controlled multiplex PCR. The published analysis was carried out like this. Within the assay, amplification of reference gene primers was used to estimate how many nucleated cells each sample contained. To quantify the absolute abundance of each unique TCRbeta CDR3 rearrangement, sequence reads were collapsed and filtered. For each sample, productive Simpson clonality was calculated by taking the square root of Simpson's diversity index across productive rearrangements. TCRdb carries this immuneACCESS record with in-frame sequences only. Its versions omit some clonotypes, under half of them owing to an unresolved V gene in the studies checked, with the rest unexplained. V, J and clone size were drawn from that table, and D and trimming were deduced from the DNA. This sample comprises over 120,000 clones, about three quarters of them detected only once. The ten biggest clones cover 2.5% to 3% of the sample.

This TCR derives from a woman aged 45 to 65 who had recovered from COVID-19. Specimen: PBMCs or T cells enriched from blood (not recorded which).

This receptor has the CDR3 CASSPAPSGGATDTQYF. The DNA sequence reads TGTGCCAGCTCACCAGCCCCTAGCGGGGGAGCCACAGATACGCAGTATTTT. The receptor chain draws on TRBV18 and TRBJ2-3, with 10 junctional bases fitting TRBD2. Trimming takes 2 bases off V and 2 bases off J; junction bases not matched to a gene: 7. Inclusive of the bounding cysteine and phenylalanine, the CDR3 is 17 residues long. Only the CDR3 portion is preserved as DNA: 51 bases, with reading frame beginning at the first base. CDR1 and CDR2 are drawn from the germline V gene: KGHSH, LQKENI.